The text below deals with one T cell receptor beta chain. CDR1 LNHDA and CDR2 SQIVND come from the germline V gene (reference sequence). The CDR3 extends over 14 amino acids. The V end lost 6 bases, the J end lost 5 bases, and 16 bases lay between the germline ends. This entry comes from a study of T cells in localized non-small cell lung cancer. Sequencing was performed with immunoSEQ multiplex PCR; in TCRdb, only in-frame clones are kept and a portion is missing. The data show under 7,000 clones, 87% seen once. The chain joins TRBV19 to TRBJ1-1; weak D call: TRBD1 (6 bases). The clonotype was recovered from a male donor at least 60 years old with stage I lung adenocarcinoma. Sequences were derived from peripheral blood, sampled before any cancer treatment. The CDR3 DNA reads TGTGCCAGTAGCCGACAGGCAGGCAAAACTGAAGCTTTCTTT. As protein: CASSRQAGKTEAFF. Together with reference TRBV19 and TRBJ1-1, the CDR3 gives the full variable domain: DGGITQSPKYLFRKEGQNVTLSCEQNLNHDAMYWYRQDPGQGLRLIYYSQIVNDFQKGDIAEGYSVSREKKESFPLTVTSAQKNPTAFYLCASSRQAGKTEAFFGQGTRLTVV.